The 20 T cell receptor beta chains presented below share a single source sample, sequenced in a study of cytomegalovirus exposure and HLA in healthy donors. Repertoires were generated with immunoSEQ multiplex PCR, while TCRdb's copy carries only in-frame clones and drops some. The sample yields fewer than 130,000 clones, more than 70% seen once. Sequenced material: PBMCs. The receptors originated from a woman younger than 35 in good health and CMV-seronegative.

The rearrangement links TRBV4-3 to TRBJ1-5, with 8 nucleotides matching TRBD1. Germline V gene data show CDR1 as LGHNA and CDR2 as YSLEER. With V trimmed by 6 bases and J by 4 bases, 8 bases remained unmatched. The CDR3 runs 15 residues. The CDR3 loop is CASRPDRDLNQPQHF. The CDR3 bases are TGCGCCAGCAGACCGGACAGGGACCTTAATCAGCCCCAGCATTTT.

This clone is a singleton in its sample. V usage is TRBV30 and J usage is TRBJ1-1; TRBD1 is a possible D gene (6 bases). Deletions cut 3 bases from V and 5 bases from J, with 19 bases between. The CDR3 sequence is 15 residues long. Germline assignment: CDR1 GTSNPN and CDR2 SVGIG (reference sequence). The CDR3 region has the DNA TGTGCCTGGAGCCCCCAGGGGCGCGATTATACTGAAGCTTTCTTT. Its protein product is CAWSPQGRDYTEAFF.

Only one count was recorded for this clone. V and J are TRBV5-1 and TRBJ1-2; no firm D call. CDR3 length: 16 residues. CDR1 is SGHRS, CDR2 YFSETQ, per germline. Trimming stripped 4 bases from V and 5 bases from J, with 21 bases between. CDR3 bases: TGCGCCAGCAGCACCCTCTCGTTACAGACTACATATGGCTACACCTTC. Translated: CASSTLSLQTTYGYTF.

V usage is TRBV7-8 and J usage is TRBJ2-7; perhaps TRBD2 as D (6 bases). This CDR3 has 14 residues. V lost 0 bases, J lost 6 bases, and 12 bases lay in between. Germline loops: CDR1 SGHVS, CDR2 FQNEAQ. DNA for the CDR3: TGTGCCAGCAGCTTAGCCCGGGGAGGCGGCGAGCAGTACTTC. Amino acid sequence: CASSLARGGGEQYF.

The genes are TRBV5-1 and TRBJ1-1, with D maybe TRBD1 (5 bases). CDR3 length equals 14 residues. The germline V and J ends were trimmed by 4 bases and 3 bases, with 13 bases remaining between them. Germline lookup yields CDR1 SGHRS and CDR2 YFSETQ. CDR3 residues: CASSPARVDTEAFF. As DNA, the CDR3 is TGCGCCAGCAGCCCGGCCAGGGTGGACACTGAAGCTTTCTTT.

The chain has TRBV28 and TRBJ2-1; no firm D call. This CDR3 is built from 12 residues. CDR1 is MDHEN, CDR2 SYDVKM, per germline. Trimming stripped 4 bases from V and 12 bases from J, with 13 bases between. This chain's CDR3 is CASSYQHRGQFF. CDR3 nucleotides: TGTGCCAGCAGTTATCAACACCGCGGGCAGTTCTTC.

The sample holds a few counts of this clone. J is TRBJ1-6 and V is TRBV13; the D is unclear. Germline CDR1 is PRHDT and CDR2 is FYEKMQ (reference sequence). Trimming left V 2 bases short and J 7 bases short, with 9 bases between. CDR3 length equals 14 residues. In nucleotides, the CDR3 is TGTGCCAGCAGCTTACGGCAGGCGAATTCACCCCTCCACTTT. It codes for CASSLRQANSPLHF.

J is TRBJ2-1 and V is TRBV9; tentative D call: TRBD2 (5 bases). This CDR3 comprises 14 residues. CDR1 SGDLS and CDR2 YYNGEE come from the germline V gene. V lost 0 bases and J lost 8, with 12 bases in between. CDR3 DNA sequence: TGTGCCAGCAGCGTAGAGTCCTGGGGAGATGAGCAGTTCTTC. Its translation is CASSVESWGDEQFF.

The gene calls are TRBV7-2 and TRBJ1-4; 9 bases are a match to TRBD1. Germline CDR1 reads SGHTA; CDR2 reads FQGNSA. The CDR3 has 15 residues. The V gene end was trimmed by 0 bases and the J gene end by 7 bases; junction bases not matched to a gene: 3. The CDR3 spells CASSLAATGGEKLFF. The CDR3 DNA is TGTGCCAGCAGCTTAGCGGCGACAGGGGGTGAAAAACTGTTTTTT.

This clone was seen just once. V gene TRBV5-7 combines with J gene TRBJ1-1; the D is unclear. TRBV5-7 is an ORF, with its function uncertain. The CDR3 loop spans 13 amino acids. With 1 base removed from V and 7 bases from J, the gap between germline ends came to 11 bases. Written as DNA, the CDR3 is TGTGCCAGCAGCTTGAAAGGAGAGGATGAAGCTTTCTTT. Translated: CASSLKGEDEAFF.

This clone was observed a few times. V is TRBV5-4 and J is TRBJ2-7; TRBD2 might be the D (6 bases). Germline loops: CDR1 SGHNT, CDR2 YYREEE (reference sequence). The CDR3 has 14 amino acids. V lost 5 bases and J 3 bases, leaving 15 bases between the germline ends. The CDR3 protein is CASSPGWGLYEQYF. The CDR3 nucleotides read TGTGCCAGCAGTCCAGGGTGGGGACTCTACGAGCAGTACTTC.

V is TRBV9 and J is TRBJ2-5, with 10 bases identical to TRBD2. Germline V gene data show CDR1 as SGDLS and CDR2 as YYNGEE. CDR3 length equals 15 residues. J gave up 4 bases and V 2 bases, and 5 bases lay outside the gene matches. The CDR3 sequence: CASSVDSGGRETQYF. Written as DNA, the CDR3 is TGTGCCAGCAGCGTGGATAGCGGGGGGCGAGAGACCCAGTACTTC. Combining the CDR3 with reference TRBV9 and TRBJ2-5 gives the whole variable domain DSGVTQTPKHLITATGQRVTLRCSPRSGDLSVYWYQQSLDQGLQFLIQYYNGEERAKGNILERFSAQQFPDLHSELNLSSLELGDSALYFCASSVDSGGRETQYFGPGTRLLVL.

The CDR3 nucleotides are TGCGCCAGCCTAGACCAGGGACAGGGGGCGGTCGGGGAGCTGTTTTTT. Its protein product is CASLDQGQGAVGELFF. V usage is TRBV4-1 and J usage is TRBJ2-2; 12 bases are a match to TRBD1. The trim removed 8 bases at V and 7 bases at J, leaving 11 bases unmatched. The CDR3 covers 16 residues. The germline V gene encodes CDR1 MGHRA and CDR2 YSYEKL.

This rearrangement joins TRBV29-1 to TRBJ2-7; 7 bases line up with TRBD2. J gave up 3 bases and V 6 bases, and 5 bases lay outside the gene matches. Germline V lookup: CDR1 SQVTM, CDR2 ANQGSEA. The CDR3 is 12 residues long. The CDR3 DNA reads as TGCAGCGTATCGGGGGGTTTCTACGAGCAGTACTTC. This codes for CSVSGGFYEQYF.

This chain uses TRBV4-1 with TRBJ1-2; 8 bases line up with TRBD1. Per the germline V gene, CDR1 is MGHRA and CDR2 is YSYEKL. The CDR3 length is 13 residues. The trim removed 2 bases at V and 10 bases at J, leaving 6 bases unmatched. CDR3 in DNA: TGCGCCAGCAGCCAACTTACGACAGGGGACTACACCTTC. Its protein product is CASSQLTTGDYTF.

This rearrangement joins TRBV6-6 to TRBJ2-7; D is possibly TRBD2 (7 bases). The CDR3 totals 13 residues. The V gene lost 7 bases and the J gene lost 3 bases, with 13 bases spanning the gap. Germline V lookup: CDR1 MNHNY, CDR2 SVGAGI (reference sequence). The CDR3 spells CASNDRGGYEQYF. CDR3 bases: TGTGCCAGCAACGATAGGGGGGGCTACGAGCAGTACTTC.

CDR3 nucleotides: TGTGCCAGCAGCTTGGTCGACCAAGAGACCCAGTACTTC. It is translated as CASSLVDQETQYF. V gene TRBV5-6 combines with J gene TRBJ2-5; no clear D gene. The CDR3 contains 13 residues. The germline V gene has CDR1 SGHDT and CDR2 YYEEEE. V lost 0 bases, J lost 0 bases, and 3 bases lay in between.

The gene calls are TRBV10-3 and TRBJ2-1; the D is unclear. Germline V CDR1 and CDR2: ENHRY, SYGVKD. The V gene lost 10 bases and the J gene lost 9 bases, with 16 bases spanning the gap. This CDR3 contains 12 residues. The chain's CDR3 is CATLNLETEQFF. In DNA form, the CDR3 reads TGTGCCACTTTGAATTTGGAGACTGAGCAGTTCTTC.

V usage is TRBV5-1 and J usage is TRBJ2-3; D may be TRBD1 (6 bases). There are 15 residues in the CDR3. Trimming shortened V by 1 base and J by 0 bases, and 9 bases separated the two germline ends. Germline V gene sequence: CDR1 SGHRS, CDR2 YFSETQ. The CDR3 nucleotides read TGCGCCAGCAGCTTGTGGGGGCCTAGCACAGATACGCAGTATTTT. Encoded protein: CASSLWGPSTDTQYF. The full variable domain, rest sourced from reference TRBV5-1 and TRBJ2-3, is KAGVTQTPRYLIKTRGQQVTLSCSPISGHRSVSWYQQTPGQGLQFLFEYFSETQRNKGNFPGRFSGRQFSNSRSEMNVSTLELGDSALYLCASSLWGPSTDTQYFGPGTRLTVL.

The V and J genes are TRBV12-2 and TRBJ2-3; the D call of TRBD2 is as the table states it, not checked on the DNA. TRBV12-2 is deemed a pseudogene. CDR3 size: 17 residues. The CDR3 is CASRLVRLAGVSDTQYF. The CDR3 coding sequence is TGTGCAAGTCGCTTAGTGCGGCTAGCGGGAGTCTCTGATACGCAGTATTTT.